Below, 28 T cell receptor beta chains from the same sample are listed, as sequenced in a study of human T cells and chemical hapten exposure. TCRdb analysed the RACE reads with MiXCR anew, one entry per CDR3 protein. The table shows about 58,000 distinct CDR3 sequences, with around 12% occurring only once. Time point given: patch test 3, about 24 weeks after DPC sensitization. Regarding treatment: therapeutic diphenylcyclopropenone sensitization with weekly scalp DPC. Sequences were derived from whole blood, sampled in connection with sensitization to the hapten diphenylcyclopropenone (DPC). Every receptor here comes from a man under 40 with alopecia areata. Some clones in this sample may be carry-over from other donors' samples.

This rearrangement joins TRBV5-1 to TRBJ1-5, with D uncertain. Per the germline V gene, CDR1 is SGHRS and CDR2 is YFSETQ. The length of the CDR3 is 14 residues. V was cut by 0 bases and J by 2 bases, with 6 bases left in between. The CDR3 region has the DNA TGCGCCAGCAGCTTGGGGGAAGGCAATCAGCCCCAGCATTTT. Its protein is CASSLGEGNQPQHF.

This clonotype was observed many times. The chain has TRBV20-1 and TRBJ2-5, with 8 positions matching TRBD2. The CDR3 totals 12 residues. The V segment lost 6 bases and the J segment 5 bases; nucleotides outside the gene matches: 5. The germline CDR1 and CDR2 sequences are DFQATT and SNEGSKA (reference sequence). This CDR3 is CSAPGGQETQYF. The CDR3, as DNA: TGCAGTGCCCCGGGGGGGCAGGAGACCCAGTACTTC.

This clonotype was counted ten times or more. V is TRBV9 and J is TRBJ2-1; 8 nucleotides line up with TRBD2. With 4 bases clipped from V and 7 bases from J, the junction kept 10 bases outside the gene matches. Germline loops: CDR1 SGDLS, CDR2 YYNGEE. The CDR3 has 15 residues. The CDR3: CASSPRRGGRNEQFF. The CDR3 coding sequence is TGTGCCAGCAGCCCCAGGCGCGGGGGGCGGAATGAGCAGTTCTTC.

This clonotype turned up a few times. The chain is built from TRBV7-6 and TRBJ1-2; tentative D call: TRBD1 (6 bases). Between the trimmed V and J ends, which lost 3 bases and 6 bases, there was a span of 17 bases. From germline, CDR1 is SGHVS and CDR2 FNYEAQ. The CDR3 has 15 amino acids. CDR3 amino acids: CASSLTGHPDHGYTF. CDR3 in DNA: TGTGCCAGCAGCTTGACGGGACACCCTGACCATGGCTACACCTTC.

This clonotype came up a few times. The chain recombines TRBV20-1 with TRBJ2-3; perhaps D is TRBD1 or TRBD2 (6 bases each). V lost 6 bases and J 1 base, leaving 14 bases between the germline ends. The CDR3 covers 14 residues. Germline loops: CDR1 DFQATT, CDR2 SNEGSKA (reference sequence). The CDR3 nucleotides read TGCAGTGCCGCCTCGGGGGCAGGCACAGATACGCAGTATTTT. Its translation is CSAASGAGTDTQYF.

This clonotype was seen repeatedly, ten times or more. This sequence joins TRBV28 and TRBJ2-7, with 7 bases aligning to TRBD1. Germline CDR1 is MDHEN and CDR2 is SYDVKM. The ends lost 6 bases at V and 6 bases at J; junction bases unmatched: 5. This CDR3 spans 12 amino acids. The CDR3 sequence: CASRTGPGEQYF. The CDR3 DNA reads as TGTGCCAGCAGGACAGGGCCCGGCGAGCAGTACTTC.

The V call is TRBV2, the J call TRBJ1-1; D is ambiguous. The germline V gene has CDR1 SNHLY and CDR2 FYNNEI. The CDR3 is 13 residues long. The germline V and J ends were trimmed by 7 bases and 0 bases, with 9 bases remaining between them. The CDR3 sequence: CASMMRMNTEAFF. The CDR3 region has the DNA TGTGCCAGCATGATGCGGATGAACACTGAAGCTTTCTTT.

The sample holds many counts of this clonotype. The J gene is TRBJ2-4, the V gene TRBV27; TRBD1 aligns across 9 bases. The V segment lost 5 bases and the J segment 7 bases; nucleotides outside the gene matches: 9. The germline gives CDR1 MNHEY, CDR2 SMNVEV (reference sequence). This CDR3 is built from 15 residues. CDR3 amino acids: CASSEGQGPWNIQYF. DNA of the CDR3: TGTGCCAGCAGTGAGGGACAGGGCCCATGGAACATTCAGTACTTC.

For this clonotype: A much larger clonotype is one base distant, so this may be a read error. The chain has TRBV28 and TRBJ1-6; 7 bases line up with TRBD1. The J segment lost 5 bases and the V segment lost 6 bases, leaving 1 base of the junction unmatched. The CDR3 runs 13 residues. CDR1 and CDR2 (germline): MDHEN, SYDVKM. The CDR3 DNA reads TGTGCCAGCAGGACAGGGAATAATTCACCCCTCCACTTT. Translated, it gives CASRTGNNSPLHF.

This clonotype came up a few times. The chain recombines TRBV6-5 with TRBJ2-1; D possibly corresponds to TRBD1 (5 bases). Trimming removed 6 bases at V and 3 bases at J, with 18 bases between. The CDR3 is made up of 16 amino acids. CDR1 MNHEY and CDR2 SVGAGI come from the germline V gene. The CDR3 spells CASSTGAPGYYNEQFF. The CDR3 DNA is TGTGCCAGCAGCACAGGAGCCCCAGGGTACTACAATGAGCAGTTCTTC.

The V and J genes are TRBV28 and TRBJ1-5; 9 bases line up with TRBD1. V lost 3 bases to trimming and J lost 4 bases; unmatched junction nucleotides: 7. The CDR3 extends over 16 amino acids. The germline gives CDR1 MDHEN, CDR2 SYDVKM. The CDR3 nucleotides read TGTGCCAGCAGTTTCCGGGGACAGGGCCTAAATCAGCCCCAGCATTTT. It encodes CASSFRGQGLNQPQHF.

This chain connects TRBV7-9 to TRBJ2-5; D gene unclear. Germline V gene data show CDR1 as SEHNR and CDR2 as FQNEAQ (reference sequence). This CDR3 region has 16 residues. Trimming took off 1 base at V and 6 bases at J, with 18 bases between the two ends. The CDR3 DNA follows: TGTGCCAGCAGCTTAGAAGTTACTCCCCTCGGAAAGACCCAGTACTTC. Its translation: CASSLEVTPLGKTQYF.

Notes on this clonotype: Being one base from a much bigger clone, this may be a read error. This chain links TRBV29-1 with TRBJ2-3; D unclear. The CDR3 consists of 13 residues. V was pared by 5 bases and J by 3 bases, with 12 bases between. Germline values: CDR1 SQVTM, CDR2 ANQGSEA. The CDR3 spells CSVLARATDTQYF. In DNA form, the CDR3 reads TGCAGCGTTTTAGCACGGGCTACAGATACGCAGTATTTT.

Many counts were recorded for this clonotype. The V call is TRBV6-2 or TRBV6-3, the J call TRBJ2-7; D remains unclear. V was shortened by 8 bases and J by 2 bases, with 13 bases between the two germline ends. CDR1 is MNHEY, CDR2 SVGEGT, per germline. The CDR3 spans 13 residues. The CDR3 spells CASSLSLTYEQYF. DNA of the CDR3: TGTGCCAGCTCCCTCAGTCTGACCTACGAGCAGTACTTC.

The sample holds many counts of this clonotype. The rearrangement links TRBV6-6 to TRBJ1-2; possible D gene TRBD1, 5 bases. CDR1 and CDR2 (germline): MNHNY, SVGAGI (reference sequence). CDR3 size: 15 residues. V was shortened by 0 bases and J by 4 bases, with 12 bases between the two germline ends. The CDR3 reads CASSYSRGEFYGYTF. The CDR3 bases are TGTGCCAGCAGTTACTCGAGAGGGGAGTTCTATGGCTACACCTTC.

V gene TRBV20-1 combines with J gene TRBJ2-2; 7 bases agree with TRBD1. J lost 4 bases, V lost 2 bases, and 10 bases had no gene match. The CDR3 sequence is 16 residues long. Per germline, CDR1 DFQATT and CDR2 SNEGSKA (reference sequence). The DNA for the CDR3 is TGCAGTGCTAGACCTAGACAGGGCCACAGCACCGGGGAGCTGTTTTTT. As protein: CSARPRQGHSTGELFF.

This clonotype has a count of ten or more. The gene calls are TRBV29-1 and TRBJ1-1; D is perhaps TRBD1 (5 bases). This CDR3 has 14 residues. V gave up 2 bases and J gave up 1 base, with 11 bases separating them. Germline V lookup: CDR1 SQVTM, CDR2 ANQGSEA. CDR3 protein: CSVEQGESNTEAFF. The CDR3 DNA sequence: TGCAGCGTTGAACAGGGCGAGTCGAACACTGAAGCTTTCTTT.

This clonotype was found many times. In DNA form, the CDR3 reads TGTGCCAGCAACGTCGGACAGAGAAAGCAGTATTTT. Amino acids: CASNVGQRKQYF. The rearrangement uses TRBV28 and TRBJ2-3, with a possible D match to TRBD1 (6 bases). CDR3 length: 12 residues. Trimming took off 7 bases at V and 11 bases at J, with 16 bases between the two ends. Per germline, CDR1 MDHEN and CDR2 SYDVKM. Looking up the rest from reference TRBV28 and TRBJ2-3 gives the full variable domain: DVKVTQSSRYLVKRTGEKVFLECVQDMDHENMFWYRQDPGLGLRLIYFSYDVKMKEKGDIPEGYSVSREKKERFSLILESASTNQTSMYLCASNVGQRKQYFGPGTRLTVL.

The J gene is TRBJ1-3, the V gene TRBV4-2, with 8 nucleotides matching TRBD1. Germline V gene sequence: CDR1 LGHNA, CDR2 YNFKEQ. The J segment lost 4 bases and the V segment lost 0 bases, leaving 8 bases of the junction unmatched. There are 17 residues in the CDR3. CDR3 protein: CASSQDVGDRGGNTIYF. As DNA, the CDR3 is TGTGCCAGCAGCCAAGATGTGGGCGACAGGGGAGGAAACACCATATATTTT.

This clonotype was recorded at least ten times. The chain combines TRBV2 with TRBJ1-2, with D hard to call. Trimming removed 1 base at V and 3 bases at J, with 6 bases between. CDR1 and CDR2 (germline): SNHLY, FYNNEI. This CDR3 has 13 amino acids. The CDR3 DNA follows: TGTGCCAGCAGTGAAGGGCTTGACTATGGCTACACCTTC. Encoded protein: CASSEGLDYGYTF.

The V and J genes are TRBV6-5 and TRBJ2-7; D perhaps matches TRBD2 (6 bases). V was trimmed by 5 bases and J by 7 bases, leaving 12 bases between them. Germline V gene lookup returns CDR1 MNHEY and CDR2 SVGAGI. This CDR3 is built from 12 residues. The CDR3 is CASSQVGGEQYF. The DNA for the CDR3 is TGTGCCAGCAGTCAAGTCGGGGGTGAGCAGTACTTC.

The chain couples TRBV30 to TRBJ1-1, with D uncertain. The CDR3 totals 12 residues. Trimming cost V 5 bases and J 1 base, with 8 bases left between them. The germline V gene has CDR1 GTSNPN and CDR2 SVGIG (reference sequence). Here the CDR3 DNA reads TGTGCCTGGTTGGACCAGAACACTGAAGCTTTCTTT. Translated: CAWLDQNTEAFF.

CDR3 in DNA: TGCAGTGTTCTGGGGCTTTACAATGAGCAGTTCTTC. This sequence encodes CSVLGLYNEQFF. This chain joins TRBV20-1 and TRBJ2-1, with D possibly matching TRBD1 (5 bases). Germline V lookup: CDR1 DFQATT, CDR2 SNEGSKA (reference sequence). The CDR3 has 12 residues. V dropped 7 bases and J dropped 4 bases, with 11 bases sitting between them.

This clonotype was seen a handful of times. The chain uses TRBV27 and TRBJ2-7; 7 bases are a match to TRBD2. The V gene end was trimmed by 6 bases and the J gene end by 1 base; junction bases not matched to a gene: 9. The CDR3 runs to 15 residues. Germline CDR1 reads MNHEY; CDR2 reads SMNVEV (reference sequence). CDR3: CASSPSGWTSYEQYF. In DNA form, the CDR3 reads TGTGCCAGCAGCCCTAGCGGATGGACTTCCTACGAGCAGTACTTC.

This clonotype was recorded many times. The genes are TRBV3-1 and TRBJ2-7, with D uncertain. The V end was cut by 5 bases, the J end by 1 base, with 12 bases between. The length of the CDR3 is 14 residues. Germline CDR1 and CDR2: LGHDT and YNNKEL (reference sequence). Here the CDR3 DNA reads TGTGCCAGCAGCACTCCTCCTAAATCCTACGAGCAGTACTTC. Its protein is CASSTPPKSYEQYF.

This clonotype was seen many times. The chain links TRBV5-1 to TRBJ1-1; D remains unclear. The CDR3 has 14 residues. V lost 0 bases to trimming and J lost 0 bases, with 6 bases between them. The germline V gene encodes CDR1 SGHRS and CDR2 YFSETQ. The CDR3 region has the DNA TGCGCCAGCAGCTTGGACGCGGTGAACACTGAAGCTTTCTTT. Translation: CASSLDAVNTEAFF.

This clonotype was found many times. The genes are TRBV5-1 and TRBJ2-5, with TRBD1 matching 12 bases. The junction had 15 bases not matched to a gene; V was cut back by 4 bases and J by 2 bases. The CDR3 is 19 residues long. From germline, CDR1 is SGHRS and CDR2 YFSETQ. DNA of the CDR3: TGCGCCAGCAGCAGAGGGACAGGGGGCAGTTCTTGGCTTCAAGAGACCCAGTACTTC. Its protein is CASSRGTGGSSWLQETQYF.

The V call is TRBV28, the J call TRBJ1-6; no clear D. Trimming shortened V by 8 bases and J by 10 bases, and 18 bases separated the two germline ends. The length of the CDR3 is 14 residues. In germline, CDR1 is MDHEN, CDR2 SYDVKM. CDR3 nucleotides: TGTGCCAGCGTACGGGGAGTGCCCGGGTCACCCCTCCACTTT. As protein: CASVRGVPGSPLHF.